This T cell receptor (beta chain) was found in a study of shared clonotypes between healthy human individuals. Repertoires were generated with immunoSEQ multiplex PCR, while TCRdb's copy carries only in-frame clones and drops some. The sample lists roughly 2,300,000 clones, 85% to 95% occurring once. The CDR3 extends over 17 amino acids. J is TRBJ2-6 and V is TRBV12-1; no check of the table's D call, TRBD1, against the DNA was made. TRBV12-1 is recorded as a pseudogene. Material for sequencing was naive CD4+ T cells from PBMCs. Subset reported: CD45RA+ positively selected. The clonotype was recovered from a young man in good health. Some clones in this sample may be carry-over from other donors' samples. CDR3 in DNA: TGTGCCAGCAGCCTTGTCATAGGACAAAGTCGGGCCAACGTCCTGACTTTC. Translated: CASSLVIGQSRANVLTF.